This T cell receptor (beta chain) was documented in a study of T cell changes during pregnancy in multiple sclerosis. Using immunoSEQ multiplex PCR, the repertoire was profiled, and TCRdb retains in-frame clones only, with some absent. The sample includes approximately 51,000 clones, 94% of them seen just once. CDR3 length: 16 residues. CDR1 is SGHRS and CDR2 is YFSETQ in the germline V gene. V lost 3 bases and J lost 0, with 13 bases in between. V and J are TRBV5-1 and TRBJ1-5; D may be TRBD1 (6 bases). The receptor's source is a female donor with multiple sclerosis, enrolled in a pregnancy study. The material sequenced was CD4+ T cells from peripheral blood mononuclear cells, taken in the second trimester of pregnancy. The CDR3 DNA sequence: TGCGCCAGCAGCTGGGGGCACGGAGATAGCAATCAGCCCCAGCATTTT. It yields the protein CASSWGHGDSNQPQHF. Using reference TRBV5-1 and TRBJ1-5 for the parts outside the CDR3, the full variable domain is KAGVTQTPRYLIKTRGQQVTLSCSPISGHRSVSWYQQTPGQGLQFLFEYFSETQRNKGNFPGRFSGRQFSNSRSEMNVSTLELGDSALYLCASSWGHGDSNQPQHFGDGTRLSIL.